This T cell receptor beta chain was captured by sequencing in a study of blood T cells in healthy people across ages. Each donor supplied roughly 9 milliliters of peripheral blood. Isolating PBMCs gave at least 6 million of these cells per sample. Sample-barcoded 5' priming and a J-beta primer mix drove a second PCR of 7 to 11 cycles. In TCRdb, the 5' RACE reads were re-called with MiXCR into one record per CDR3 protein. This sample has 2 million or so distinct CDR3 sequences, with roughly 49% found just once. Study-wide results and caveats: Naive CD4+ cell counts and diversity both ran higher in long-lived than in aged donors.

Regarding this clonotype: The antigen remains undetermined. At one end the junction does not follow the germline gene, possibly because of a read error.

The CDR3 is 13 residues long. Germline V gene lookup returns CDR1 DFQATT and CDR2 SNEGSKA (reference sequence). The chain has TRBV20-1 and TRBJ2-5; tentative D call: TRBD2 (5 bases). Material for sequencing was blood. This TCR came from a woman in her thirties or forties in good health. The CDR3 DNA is TGCAGTGCTGGCGCTAGCAGAAGAGAGACCCAGAACTTC. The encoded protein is CSAGASRRETQNF.